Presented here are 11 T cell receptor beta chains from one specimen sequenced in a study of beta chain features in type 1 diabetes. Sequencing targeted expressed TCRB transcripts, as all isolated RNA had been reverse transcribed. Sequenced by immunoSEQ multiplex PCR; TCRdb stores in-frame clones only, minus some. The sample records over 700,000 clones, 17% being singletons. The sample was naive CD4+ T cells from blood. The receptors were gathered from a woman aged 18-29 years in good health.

The CDR3 sequence is CASRTTGGIYGYTF. DNA for the CDR3: TGTGCCAGCAGAACGACAGGGGGTATCTATGGCTACACCTTC. The V gene is TRBV2, the J gene TRBJ1-2; the match to TRBD1 covers 9 bases. There are 14 residues in the CDR3. V was clipped by 6 bases and J by 4 bases; unmatched bases: 6. In germline, CDR1 is SNHLY, CDR2 FYNNEI.

The CDR3 reads CASSLRDRGPNEKLFF. The CDR3 bases are TGTGCCAGCAGCCTCCGGGACAGGGGGCCTAATGAAAAACTGTTTTTT. This chain connects TRBV7-8 to TRBJ1-4, with TRBD1 matching 12 bases. Trimming at V came to 5 bases and at J to 3 bases, leaving 4 bases not matched to a gene. The CDR3 runs to 16 residues. The germline V gene has CDR1 SGHVS and CDR2 FQNEAQ.

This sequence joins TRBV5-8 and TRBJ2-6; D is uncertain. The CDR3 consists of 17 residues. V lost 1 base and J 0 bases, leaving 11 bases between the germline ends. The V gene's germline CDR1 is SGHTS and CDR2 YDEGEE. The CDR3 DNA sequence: TGTGCCAGCAGCTTGTACCGGGCGAGCTCTGGGGCCAACGTCCTGACTTTC. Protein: CASSLYRASSGANVLTF.

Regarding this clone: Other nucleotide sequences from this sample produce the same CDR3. CDR3 protein: CASSLLGQGYNEQFF. The CDR3 region has the DNA TGTGCCAGCAGCTTACTGGGACAGGGATACAATGAGCAGTTCTTC. The chain is built from TRBV7-2 and TRBJ2-1; 9 nucleotides match TRBD1. V was clipped by 2 bases and J by 4 bases; unmatched bases: 3. Germline values: CDR1 SGHTA, CDR2 FQGNSA. The CDR3 runs 15 residues. The whole variable domain, remainder taken from reference TRBV7-2 and TRBJ2-1, is GAGVSQSPSNKVTEKGKDVELRCDPISGHTALYWYRQSLGQGLEFLIYFQGNSAPDKSGLPSDRFSAERTGGSVSTLTIQRTQQEDSAVYLCASSLLGQGYNEQFFGPGTRLTVL.

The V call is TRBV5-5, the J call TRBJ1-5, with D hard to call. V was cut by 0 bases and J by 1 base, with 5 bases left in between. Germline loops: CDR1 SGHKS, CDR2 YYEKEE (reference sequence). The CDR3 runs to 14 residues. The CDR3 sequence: CASSLEVSNQPQHF. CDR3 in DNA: TGTGCCAGCAGCTTGGAGGTCAGCAATCAGCCCCAGCATTTT. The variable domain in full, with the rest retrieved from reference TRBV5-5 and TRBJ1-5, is DAGVTQSPTHLIKTRGQQVTLRCSPISGHKSVSWYQQVLGQGPQFIFQYYEKEERGRGNFPDRFSARQFPNYSSELNVNALLLGDSALYLCASSLEVSNQPQHFGDGTRLSIL.

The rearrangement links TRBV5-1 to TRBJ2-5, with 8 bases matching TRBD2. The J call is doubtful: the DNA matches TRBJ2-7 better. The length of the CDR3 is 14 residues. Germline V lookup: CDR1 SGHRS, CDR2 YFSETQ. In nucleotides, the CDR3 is TGCGCCAGCAGGGCACAGCGGGGGCACCACGAGCAGTACTTC. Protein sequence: CASRAQRGHHEQYF.

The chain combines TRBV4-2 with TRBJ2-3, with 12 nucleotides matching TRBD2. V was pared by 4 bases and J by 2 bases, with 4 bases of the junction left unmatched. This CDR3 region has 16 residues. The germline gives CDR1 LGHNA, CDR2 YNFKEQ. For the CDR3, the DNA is TGTGCCAGCAGCCCCCTAGCGGGAGGGACCACAGATACGCAGTATTTT. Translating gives CASSPLAGGTTDTQYF.

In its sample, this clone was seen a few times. The CDR3, as DNA: TGTGCCAGCAATGGGAGATCAGATACGCAGTATTTT. Protein product: CASNGRSDTQYF. This chain connects TRBV5-4 to TRBJ2-3; D is perhaps TRBD2 (5 bases). This CDR3 is 12 amino acids long. Germline V gene data show CDR1 as SGHNT and CDR2 as YYREEE (reference sequence). V dropped 6 bases and J dropped 4 bases, with 9 bases sitting between them.

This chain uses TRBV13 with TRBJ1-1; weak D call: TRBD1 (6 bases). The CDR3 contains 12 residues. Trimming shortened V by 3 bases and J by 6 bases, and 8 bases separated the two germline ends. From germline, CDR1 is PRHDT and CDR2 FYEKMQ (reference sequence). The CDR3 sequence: CASSFRGSEAFF. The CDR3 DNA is TGTGCCAGCAGCTTCAGGGGCTCTGAAGCTTTCTTT.

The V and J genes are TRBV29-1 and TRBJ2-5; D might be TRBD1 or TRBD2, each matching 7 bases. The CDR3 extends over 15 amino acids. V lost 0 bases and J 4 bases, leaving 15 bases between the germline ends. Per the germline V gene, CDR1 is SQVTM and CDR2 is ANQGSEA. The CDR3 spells CSVEDAGRGGETQYF. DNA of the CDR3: TGCAGCGTTGAAGATGCGGGCAGGGGGGGAGAGACCCAGTACTTC.

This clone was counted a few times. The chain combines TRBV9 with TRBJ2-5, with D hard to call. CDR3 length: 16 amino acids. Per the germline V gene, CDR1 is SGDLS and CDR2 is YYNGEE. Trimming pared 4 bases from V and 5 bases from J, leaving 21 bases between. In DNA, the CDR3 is TGTGCCAGCAGCCTATCAAACAGTGGTACGAAGGAGACCCAGTACTTC. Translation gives CASSLSNSGTKETQYF. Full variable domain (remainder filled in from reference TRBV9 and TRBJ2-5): DSGVTQTPKHLITATGQRVTLRCSPRSGDLSVYWYQQSLDQGLQFLIQYYNGEERAKGNILERFSAQQFPDLHSELNLSSLELGDSALYFCASSLSNSGTKETQYFGPGTRLLVL.